These 23 T cell receptor beta chains were all obtained from the same sample, sequenced in a study of response to subunit inactivated influenza vaccine. One entry per CDR3 protein results from TCRdb running MiXCR on the RT-PCR reads. The sample has approximately 730,000 distinct CDR3 sequences, approximately 14% seen once; the top ten hold 5.5% to 8%. This material consisted of PBMCs from blood, taken 14 to 15 days before vaccination. The receptor set was obtained from a man between 50 and 59 years old who received an inactivated influenza vaccine.

This chain links TRBV29-1 with TRBJ2-3, with D perhaps assigned TRBD1 or TRBD2 (5 bases each). The CDR3 length is 14 residues. Germline CDR1 and CDR2: SQVTM and ANQGSEA. The V gene lost 8 bases and the J gene lost 0 bases, with 15 bases spanning the gap. In DNA form, the CDR3 reads TGCAGCCACCAGGGAGATTCTAGCACAGATACGCAGTATTTT. Amino acid sequence: CSHQGDSSTDTQYF.

The rearrangement links TRBV20-1 to TRBJ2-7; D tentatively reads TRBD1 or TRBD2 (5 bases each). The V end was cut by 4 bases, the J end by 7 bases, with 17 bases between. This CDR3 is 13 amino acids long. The germline CDR1 and CDR2 sequences are DFQATT and SNEGSKA (reference sequence). The CDR3 is CSAMGPIPREQYF. CDR3 DNA: TGCAGTGCTATGGGACCTATCCCGAGGGAGCAGTACTTC.

This chain joins TRBV6-2 or TRBV6-3 and TRBJ2-2; 11 positions match TRBD2. V was clipped by 10 bases and J by 5 bases; unmatched bases: 9. Germline V CDR1 and CDR2: MNHEY, SVGEGT. The CDR3 has 15 amino acids. The CDR3 DNA follows: TGTGCCACGGGTGCCACTAGCGGGAGTACCGGGGAGCTGTTTTTT. It specifies CATGATSGSTGELFF.

V is TRBV18 and J is TRBJ2-5, with 9 bases that match TRBD2. V lost 4 bases, J lost 5 bases, and 8 bases stayed unmatched. The length of the CDR3 is 15 residues. The germline V gene has CDR1 KGHSH and CDR2 LQKENI. The CDR3 is CASSLPGTSLETQYF. CDR3 DNA: TGTGCCAGCTCACTACCCGGGACTAGCTTGGAGACCCAGTACTTC.

This clonotype was recorded a few times. V is TRBV27 and J is TRBJ2-5, with D perhaps TRBD2 (6 bases). The V end was cut by 3 bases, the J end by 7 bases, with 12 bases between. The CDR3 runs to 13 residues. Germline V gives CDR1 MNHEY, CDR2 SMNVEV (reference sequence). CDR3 DNA: TGTGCCAGCAGTTTGACTAGATCCGGGACCCAGTACTTC. Translated, it gives CASSLTRSGTQYF.

The table lists this clonotype with a few counts. This chain uses TRBV10-2 with TRBJ2-1; TRBD2 matches at 7 bases. V trimming: 3 bases; J trimming: 0 bases; junction bases outside the gene matches: 2. In germline, CDR1 is WSHSY, CDR2 SAAADI. This CDR3 has 15 residues. The DNA of the CDR3 is TGCGCCAGCAGTGACCCGGGGGGCTCCTACAATGAGCAGTTCTTC. It specifies CASSDPGGSYNEQFF.

The sample holds a few counts of this clonotype. This chain links TRBV14 with TRBJ1-2, with 9 bases that match TRBD1. The V gene end was trimmed by 3 bases and the J gene end by 4 bases; junction bases not matched to a gene: 6. The CDR3 sequence is 15 residues long. Germline-derived CDR1 and CDR2 are SGHDN and FVKESK. This CDR3 is CASSQAQGASYGYTF. CDR3 in DNA: TGTGCCAGCAGCCAGGCACAGGGGGCCAGCTATGGCTACACCTTC.

The chain recombines TRBV5-4 with TRBJ1-3; D possibly corresponds to TRBD1 (5 bases). Trimming removed 10 bases at V and 4 bases at J, with 21 bases between. Germline assignment: CDR1 SGHNT and CDR2 YYREEE (reference sequence). The CDR3 length is 15 residues. The DNA for the CDR3 is TGTGCCTACGGGGGGGTTCAGTCATCCGGAAACACCATATATTTT. This codes for CAYGGVQSSGNTIYF.

The rearrangement joins TRBV20-1 to TRBJ2-3, with 7 bases lining up with TRBD1. Germline lookup yields CDR1 DFQATT and CDR2 SNEGSKA (reference sequence). The CDR3 contains 15 residues. Trimming at V came to 3 bases and at J to 2 bases, leaving 8 bases not matched to a gene. The CDR3 sequence: CSARGAGTVTDTQYF. As DNA, the CDR3 is TGCAGTGCTAGGGGGGCCGGGACAGTCACAGATACGCAGTATTTT.

The chain links TRBV11-2 to TRBJ1-1; D unclear. This CDR3 is built from 14 residues. V was cut by 1 base and J by 8 bases, with 14 bases left in between. Germline CDR1 SGHAT, CDR2 FQNNGV. The CDR3 loop reads CASSLALARTEAFF. CDR3 sequence (DNA): TGTGCCAGCAGCTTAGCATTGGCAAGGACCGAAGCTTTCTTT.

In its sample, this clonotype was seen a few times. The gene calls are TRBV20-1 and TRBJ1-5; the D is unclear. CDR1 DFQATT and CDR2 SNEGSKA come from the germline V gene (reference sequence). Trimming left V 0 bases short and J 0 bases short, with 6 bases between. The CDR3 has 14 residues. The CDR3 DNA reads TGCAGTGCTAGAGATCCCATTAGCAATCAGCCCCAGCATTTT. Translation: CSARDPISNQPQHF.

The V call is TRBV6-1, the J call TRBJ2-1, with D unclear. CDR3 length equals 16 residues. The germline gives CDR1 MNHNS, CDR2 SASEGT. The V and J ends lost 2 bases and 0 bases respectively, with 11 bases between them. The CDR3, as DNA: TGTGCCAGCAGTGAATCCCCGGAAAGCTCCTACAATGAGCAGTTCTTC. This encodes CASSESPESSYNEQFF.

This CDR3 reads CASSYPWTSGPPEHNEQFF. CDR3 in DNA: TGTGCCAGCAGTTACCCTTGGACTAGCGGGCCGCCAGAACACAATGAGCAGTTCTTC. The chain has TRBV6-5 and TRBJ2-1; TRBD2 agrees at 11 bases. Germline CDR1 and CDR2: MNHEY and SVGAGI. CDR3 length: 19 amino acids. Trimming at V came to 2 bases and at J to 5 bases, leaving 14 bases not matched to a gene.

This clonotype was detected a few times. The chain recombines TRBV4-1 with TRBJ2-5, with TRBD2 matching 10 bases. Germline V gene lookup returns CDR1 MGHRA and CDR2 YSYEKL. The CDR3 contains 15 residues. V lost 3 bases, J lost 3 bases, and 4 bases stayed unmatched. The CDR3 region is CASSQPGTSEETQYF. CDR3 DNA sequence: TGCGCCAGCAGCCAGCCCGGGACTAGCGAAGAGACCCAGTACTTC.

This clonotype was seen a handful of times. The chain uses TRBV5-1 and TRBJ2-5, with TRBD1 matching 7 bases. Germline V gene data show CDR1 as SGHRS and CDR2 as YFSETQ. The CDR3 extends over 13 amino acids. After removal of 7 bases from V and 2 bases from J, the junction contained 5 bases not matched to a gene. The CDR3 spells CASGPGQQETQYF. Here the CDR3 DNA reads TGCGCCAGCGGTCCGGGACAGCAAGAGACCCAGTACTTC.

This clonotype turned up a few times. This chain joins TRBV4-3 and TRBJ2-1; 7 positions match TRBD1. The length of the CDR3 is 15 residues. Germline CDR1 and CDR2: LGHNA and YSLEER. V lost 3 bases, J lost 2 bases, and 4 bases stayed unmatched. CDR3 residues: CASSHTGTAYNEQFF. The CDR3 nucleotides read TGCGCCAGCAGCCATACCGGGACAGCCTACAATGAGCAGTTCTTC.

This clonotype turned up a few times. The J gene is TRBJ2-1, the V gene TRBV29-1; D is uncertain. V was shortened by 0 bases and J by 5 bases, with 8 bases between the two germline ends. CDR3 length equals 13 residues. The germline V gene encodes CDR1 SQVTM and CDR2 ANQGSEA. In nucleotides, the CDR3 is TGCAGCGTTGAAGATAGGATGGACAATGAGCAGTTCTTC. Protein: CSVEDRMDNEQFF.

This sequence joins TRBV10-3 and TRBJ2-4; D perhaps matches TRBD1 (6 bases). Germline V gene sequence: CDR1 ENHRY, CDR2 SYGVKD. Between the trimmed V and J ends, which lost 6 bases and 8 bases, there was a span of 14 bases. This CDR3 has 13 residues. The CDR3: CAISPHEGDIQYF. CDR3 sequence (DNA): TGTGCCATCAGCCCACACGAGGGGGACATTCAGTACTTC.

This clonotype was recorded a few times. The chain is built from TRBV29-1 and TRBJ2-3; unclear D gene. CDR1 and CDR2 from the germline V gene are SQVTM and ANQGSEA. CDR3 length equals 13 residues. Deletions cut 7 bases from V and 0 bases from J, with 11 bases between. The CDR3 DNA reads TGCAGCGGCTCCCCTTCTAGCACAGATACGCAGTATTTT. This codes for CSGSPSSTDTQYF.

This clonotype was found many times. The CDR3 DNA is TGTGCCAGCAGCTTGGAAGGGTATGGGATATACAATGAGCAGTTCTTC. This sequence encodes CASSLEGYGIYNEQFF. The chain employs TRBV6-2 or TRBV6-3 and TRBJ2-1; D is uncertain. The CDR3 covers 16 residues. In germline, CDR1 is MNHEY, CDR2 SVGEGT. Trimming removed 6 bases from V and 4 bases from J, with 19 bases in between.

This clonotype turned up a few times. The chain recombines TRBV5-1 with TRBJ2-7, with unresolved D. V lost 0 bases and J 5 bases, leaving 15 bases between the germline ends. CDR3 size: 15 residues. CDR1 and CDR2 from the germline V gene are SGHRS and YFSETQ. CDR3 DNA: TGCGCCAGCAGCTTGGAGAGGACGGTTGGGAACGAGCAGTACTTC. Translated, it gives CASSLERTVGNEQYF.

In this sample, this clonotype turned up many times. The chain recombines TRBV29-1 with TRBJ2-3; tentative D call: TRBD2 (6 bases). The V end was cut by 6 bases, the J end by 1 base, with 11 bases between. This CDR3 comprises 13 residues. Germline lookup yields CDR1 SQVTM and CDR2 ANQGSEA. The CDR3 loop reads CSVGPGGTDTQYF. Written as DNA, the CDR3 is TGCAGCGTGGGCCCGGGAGGCACAGATACGCAGTATTTT.

This clonotype was counted only a few times. V usage is TRBV9 and J usage is TRBJ2-3; D may be TRBD1 or TRBD2 (5 bases each). Trimming took off 5 bases at V and 1 base at J, with 14 bases between the two ends. This CDR3 is built from 15 residues. Germline CDR1 SGDLS, CDR2 YYNGEE. The CDR3 loop reads CASRRRGEGTDTQYF. The CDR3 DNA follows: TGTGCCAGCAGACGAAGGGGAGAGGGCACAGATACGCAGTATTTT.